This TCR beta chain derives from a study of Ad26.COV2.S vaccination and SARS-CoV-2 variants. The wider study: In the study, Ad26.COV2.S was injected intramuscularly once, or twice 56 days apart.

Sample treatment: around 19 received Ad26.COV2.S at low or high dose, single or two shots; about 5 received placebo; per-sample allocation not given. Collection of samples fell on day 63 after the first vaccine or placebo injection. Measured with immunoSEQ multiplex PCR; TCRdb has only the in-frame clones, and not every one. The sample includes some 480,000 clones, around 88% seen only once; the top ten take about 13%. Regarding this clone: Its matching antigen is unknown.

The germline V gene encodes CDR1 LNHDA and CDR2 SQIVND (reference sequence). The CDR3 is 15 residues long. Trimming removed 6 bases from V and 3 bases from J, with 16 bases in between. Findings of the study overall: Total responses of T cells may have been underestimated by the analyses of TCR breadth and depth. Similar non-spike TCR breadth was seen in vaccine and placebo recipients. Spike-specific responses of CD8+ and CD4+ T cells were reported to display substantial breadth after vaccination.

Sequences were derived from peripheral blood, sampled in a trial of Ad26.COV2.S vaccine versus placebo. This clonotype originated in a person between 18 and 65 years old who received the Ad26.COV2.S COVID-19 vaccine or a placebo. This rearrangement joins TRBV19 to TRBJ2-3, with D possibly TRBD2 on 6 matching bases. The CDR3 loop is CASSLRDLVTDTQYF. CDR3 coding DNA: TGTGCCAGTAGCCTACGGGACTTAGTGACAGATACGCAGTATTTT. Together with reference TRBV19 and TRBJ2-3, the CDR3 gives the full variable domain: DGGITQSPKYLFRKEGQNVTLSCEQNLNHDAMYWYRQDPGQGLRLIYYSQIVNDFQKGDIAEGYSVSREKKESFPLTVTSAQKNPTAFYLCASSLRDLVTDTQYFGPGTRLTVL.